Each of the 24 T cell receptor beta chains below was sequenced from the same sample in a study of response to subunit inactivated influenza vaccine. From the RT-PCR reads, TCRdb called clonotypes with MiXCR, one entry per CDR3 protein. The table includes over 400,000 distinct CDR3 sequences, 10% to 15% detected once. The sample in question was PBMCs from blood, obtained roughly 46 days after vaccination. These TCRs come from a man in his fifties who received an inactivated influenza vaccine.

This clonotype has just a few counts. This chain joins TRBV19 and TRBJ1-3; D ambiguous. Trimming removed 7 bases from V and 0 bases from J, with 13 bases in between. This CDR3 spans 15 amino acids. Germline V gene data show CDR1 as LNHDA and CDR2 as SQIVND (reference sequence). The CDR3 coding sequence is TGTGCCAGTAACCAGGCAAGAGCCTCTGGAAACACCATATATTTT. Translation: CASNQARASGNTIYF.

The chain has TRBV20-1 and TRBJ1-1, with D perhaps matching TRBD1 (6 bases). The CDR3 spans 13 residues. Germline CDR1 is DFQATT and CDR2 is SNEGSKA (reference sequence). The V and J ends lost 3 bases and 5 bases respectively, with 13 bases between them. The CDR3 spells CSARGGARTEAFF. DNA of the CDR3: TGCAGTGCTAGGGGGGGGGCGAGGACTGAAGCTTTCTTT.

The sample holds a few counts of this clonotype. The V and J genes are TRBV4-3 and TRBJ2-7; D is uncertain. V lost 0 bases and J lost 0, with 12 bases in between. CDR1 LGHNA and CDR2 YSLEER come from the germline V gene. The CDR3 sequence is 16 residues long. The CDR3 sequence is CASSQEVRPISYEQYF. The CDR3 DNA is TGCGCCAGCAGCCAAGAAGTGAGGCCTATCTCCTACGAGCAGTACTTC.

The chain carries TRBV6-2 or TRBV6-3 and TRBJ2-7, with TRBD1 as a possible D gene (5 bases). The germline V and J ends were trimmed by 6 bases and 6 bases, with 12 bases remaining between them. Germline-derived CDR1 and CDR2 are MNHEY and SVGEGT. CDR3 size: 12 residues. CDR3 sequence (DNA): TGTGCCAGCAGGGACAACCTTCTCGAGCAGTACTTC. Protein product: CASRDNLLEQYF.

The V gene is TRBV11-2, the J gene TRBJ1-2; tentatively, D is TRBD1 (5 bases). Looked up from germline, CDR1 is SGHAT and CDR2 is FQNNGV. V was trimmed by 4 bases and J by 12 bases, leaving 18 bases between them. This CDR3 is 13 amino acids long. The CDR3 coding sequence is TGTGCCAGCAGCTCAAACCCAGGAGGGGCGAACACCTTC. Translation gives CASSSNPGGANTF.

The chain combines TRBV11-2 with TRBJ1-2; 8 bases line up with TRBD1. The junction had 5 bases not matched to a gene; V was cut back by 4 bases and J by 4 bases. The CDR3 spans 14 residues. Germline CDR1 and CDR2: SGHAT and FQNNGV. The CDR3 loop is CASSYTGGSYGYTF. The CDR3 region has the DNA TGTGCCAGCAGCTATACAGGGGGTTCCTATGGCTACACCTTC.

Only a few counts were recorded for this clonotype. V gene TRBV6-2 or TRBV6-3 combines with J gene TRBJ2-7; 12 nucleotides align to TRBD2. Germline CDR1 MNHEY, CDR2 SVGEGT. CDR3 length: 15 residues. The V segment lost 5 bases and the J segment 7 bases; nucleotides outside the gene matches: 9. CDR3 nucleotide sequence: TGTGCCAGCAGTCCCCCGGGACTAGCGGGCAGGGAGCAGTACTTC. It yields the protein CASSPPGLAGREQYF.

This chain links TRBV11-2 with TRBJ1-4; 9 bases line up with TRBD1. Germline CDR1 is SGHAT and CDR2 is FQNNGV. The CDR3 spans 15 residues. V shed 5 bases and J 6 bases; nucleotides not matched to a gene: 7. The chain's CDR3 is CASSPFRTGDEKLFF. The CDR3 region has the DNA TGTGCCAGCAGCCCTTTCAGGACAGGGGATGAAAAACTGTTTTTT.

This clonotype was counted a few times. The rearrangement joins TRBV7-8 to TRBJ1-5; D is ambiguous. The CDR3 length is 13 residues. Germline V gene lookup returns CDR1 SGHVS and CDR2 FQNEAQ. V lost 5 bases and J 6 bases, leaving 11 bases between the germline ends. The CDR3 DNA reads as TGTGCCAGCAGCAAAGGATACAGTCAGCCCCAGCATTTT. The encoded protein is CASSKGYSQPQHF.

V gene TRBV10-3 combines with J gene TRBJ1-5, with D unresolved. The length of the CDR3 is 15 residues. The germline CDR1 and CDR2 sequences are ENHRY and SYGVKD. Trimming removed 2 bases at V and 5 bases at J, with 13 bases between. The DNA for the CDR3 is TGTGCCATCAGTGAGGGGTTAGGGAGAGATCAGCCCCAGCATTTT. It yields the protein CAISEGLGRDQPQHF.

This clonotype turned up a few times. V and J are TRBV6-5 and TRBJ1-1, with 9 positions matching TRBD1. Trimming took 4 bases from V and 3 from J; bases not matched to a gene: 9. Germline V gene data show CDR1 as MNHEY and CDR2 as SVGAGI. The CDR3 runs to 16 residues. As DNA, the CDR3 is TGTGCCAGCAGTTTCGGGACAGGGATCCGTGACACTGAAGCTTTCTTT. Amino acid sequence: CASSFGTGIRDTEAFF.

This clonotype was seen a handful of times. This sequence joins TRBV28 and TRBJ2-7; a weak D match, TRBD1 (6 bases). The length of the CDR3 is 14 residues. Trimming cost V 7 bases and J 2 bases, with 15 bases left between them. Germline V gene data show CDR1 as MDHEN and CDR2 as SYDVKM. CDR3 loop: CASILSTGAYEQYF. For the CDR3, the DNA is TGTGCCAGCATCCTATCGACAGGAGCCTACGAGCAGTACTTC.

This clonotype was observed a few times. J is TRBJ1-1 and V is TRBV5-1, with no clear D. V shed 4 bases and J shed 0 bases, with 13 bases lying between them. The CDR3 has 15 amino acids. Looked up from germline, CDR1 is SGHRS and CDR2 is YFSETQ. CDR3 DNA: TGCGCCAGCAGCCAGGTCGCAGGTATGAACACTGAAGCTTTCTTT. It translates to CASSQVAGMNTEAFF.

This clonotype has more than one count but fewer than ten. The chain uses TRBV5-1 and TRBJ2-5; D remains unclear. In germline, CDR1 is SGHRS, CDR2 YFSETQ. This CDR3 comprises 13 residues. V lost 2 bases, J lost 4 bases, and 9 bases lay in between. This CDR3 is CASSFAWGETQYF. The DNA of the CDR3 is TGCGCCAGCAGCTTCGCGTGGGGAGAGACCCAGTACTTC.

This clonotype was detected many times. The rearrangement links TRBV12-3 or TRBV12-4 to TRBJ1-1; a possible D gene is TRBD1 (6 bases). The ends were cut back, 3 bases at V and 5 bases at J, with 10 bases in the middle. The CDR3 runs 13 residues. CDR3 DNA: TGTGCCAGCAGTTTTCGGAGGGGGACTGAAGCTTTCTTT. Amino acid sequence: CASSFRRGTEAFF.

J is TRBJ2-3 and V is TRBV4-3; 11 bases agree with TRBD2. With V trimmed by 4 bases and J by 7 bases, 10 bases remained unmatched. CDR1 and CDR2 from the germline V gene are LGHNA and YSLEER. This CDR3 region has 16 residues. The CDR3, as DNA: TGCGCCAGCAGCCCCGAACTAGCGGGAGACTTGAATACGCAGTATTTT. Translating gives CASSPELAGDLNTQYF.

This chain links TRBV28 with TRBJ2-5, with 10 nucleotides matching TRBD1. Per the germline V gene, CDR1 is MDHEN and CDR2 is SYDVKM. V trimming: 0 bases; J trimming: 1 base; junction bases outside the gene matches: 5. The CDR3 has 17 amino acids. This chain's CDR3 is CASSLWDRGNFQETQYF. CDR3 sequence (DNA): TGTGCCAGCAGTTTATGGGACAGGGGGAATTTCCAAGAGACCCAGTACTTC. Looking up the rest from reference TRBV28 and TRBJ2-5 gives the full variable domain: DVKVTQSSRYLVKRTGEKVFLECVQDMDHENMFWYRQDPGLGLRLIYFSYDVKMKEKGDIPEGYSVSREKKERFSLILESASTNQTSMYLCASSLWDRGNFQETQYFGPGTRLLVL.

This clonotype was counted between two and nine times. V is TRBV6-2 or TRBV6-3 and J is TRBJ1-1; the D is unclear. V gave up 4 bases and J gave up 4 bases, with 22 bases separating them. CDR3 length: 17 amino acids. The germline V gene has CDR1 MNHEY and CDR2 SVGEGT. The CDR3 region has the DNA TGTGCCAGCAGTTCCCCCCGGGATGCCTTACGTGGCACTGAAGCTTTCTTT. Protein product: CASSSPRDALRGTEAFF.

This clonotype was counted at least ten times. This rearrangement joins TRBV5-1 to TRBJ1-4; 7 bases map to TRBD1. This CDR3 contains 15 residues. CDR1 and CDR2 from the germline V gene are SGHRS and YFSETQ. With V trimmed by 0 bases and J by 7 bases, 6 bases remained unmatched. The CDR3 nucleotides read TGCGCCAGCAGCTTGGAGGGACAGCCCGTTGAAAAACTGTTTTTT. It is translated as CASSLEGQPVEKLFF.

This chain uses TRBV5-6 with TRBJ1-3, with D possibly being TRBD1 (5 bases). Germline-derived CDR1 and CDR2 are SGHDT and YYEEEE. The V end lost 6 bases, the J end lost 0 bases, and 16 bases lay between the germline ends. This CDR3 has 16 amino acids. CDR3 bases: TGTGCCAGCACCTCGGGGGTCAGACACTCTGGAAACACCATATATTTT. Protein product: CASTSGVRHSGNTIYF.

The table lists this clonotype with a few counts. This CDR3 reads CSAPLGHLNYGYTF. Here the CDR3 DNA reads TGCAGTGCACCCTTGGGACACCTTAACTATGGCTACACCTTC. V usage is TRBV20-1 and J usage is TRBJ1-2, with D perhaps matching TRBD1 (6 bases). CDR3 length equals 14 residues. Germline V gene lookup returns CDR1 DFQATT and CDR2 SNEGSKA (reference sequence). V was clipped by 6 bases and J by 1 base, with 15 bases between them.

This clonotype was recorded a few times. The gene calls are TRBV11-2 and TRBJ1-4, with 9 bases lining up with TRBD1. This CDR3 region has 16 residues. From germline, CDR1 is SGHAT and CDR2 FQNNGV. V gave up 4 bases and J gave up 13 bases; unmatched junction bases: 16. CDR3 residues: CASSSLRDRAPRGLFF. In nucleotides, the CDR3 is TGTGCCAGCAGCTCCCTGAGGGACAGGGCCCCCCGAGGACTGTTTTTT.

This clonotype was recorded a few times. V is TRBV7-9 and J is TRBJ2-1; D possibly matches TRBD1 or TRBD2 (5 bases each). Germline CDR1 reads SEHNR; CDR2 reads FQNEAQ (reference sequence). The CDR3 has 16 residues. Trimming left V 6 bases short and J 8 bases short, with 23 bases between. The CDR3 is CASRVRPGRPGDEQFF. The DNA of the CDR3 is TGTGCCAGCAGAGTAAGACCGGGACGTCCGGGCGATGAGCAGTTCTTC. Based on the CDR3 plus reference TRBV7-9 and TRBJ2-1, the full variable domain is DTGVSQNPRHKITKRGQNVTFRCDPISEHNRLYWYRQTLGQGPEFLTYFQNEAQLEKSRLLSDRFSAERPKGSFSTLEIQRTEQGDSAMYLCASRVRPGRPGDEQFFGPGTRLTVL.

The chain uses TRBV7-2 and TRBJ2-5; no reliable D call. The CDR3 covers 13 residues. CDR1 SGHTA and CDR2 FQGNSA come from the germline V gene. Trimming removed 7 bases at V and 1 base at J, with 10 bases between. The CDR3 loop reads CASTRARQETQYF. The CDR3 nucleotides are TGTGCCAGCACCCGTGCGCGCCAAGAGACCCAGTACTTC.